The 21 T cell receptor beta chains below were found in one sample sequenced in a study of CD8+ T cells in alopecia areata (dated by TCRdb to 2016 to 2019). To prepare the library, the immunoSEQ multiplex PCR assay was applied. For TCR sequencing, RNA was extracted from every sample and reverse transcribed into cDNA to serve as template. Imported from immuneACCESS, the table was reduced by TCRdb to in-frame sequences with V and J called. These copies leave out some clones; in studies compared against another copy, an unresolved V gene accounts for under half, and the cause of the remainder is not known. The sample table records hundreds of thousands of clones; more than 60% of these occur just once. The ten largest clonotypes hold 1.2% of the sample. The treatment or condition label corresponds to: oral pan-JAK inhibitor, 5-10 mg twice daily. The material was CD4+ T cells sorted from blood, obtained at week 44, from a patient treated with tofacitinib. Source of these receptors: a human donor with alopecia areata.

This chain connects TRBV11-2 to TRBJ2-2; D is possibly TRBD2 (6 bases). Germline assignment: CDR1 SGHAT and CDR2 FQNNGV. V was clipped by 5 bases and J by 6 bases, with 10 bases between them. This CDR3 spans 13 amino acids. The CDR3 protein is CASSTASAGELFF. As DNA, the CDR3 is TGTGCCAGCAGCACTGCTAGCGCCGGGGAGCTGTTTTTT.

This chain joins TRBV4-3 and TRBJ2-2, with 7 bases that match TRBD1. The trim removed 4 bases at V and 3 bases at J, leaving 2 bases unmatched. CDR3 length: 14 residues. Germline CDR1 LGHNA, CDR2 YSLEER. CDR3 sequence reads: CASSRDSYTGELFF. In nucleotides, the CDR3 is TGCGCCAGCAGCCGGGACAGCTACACCGGGGAGCTGTTTTTT.

The chain is built from TRBV19 and TRBJ2-4; D gene unclear. Germline loops: CDR1 LNHDA, CDR2 SQIVND (reference sequence). Trimming removed 4 bases at V and 1 base at J, with 8 bases between. The CDR3 contains 14 residues. CDR3 in amino acids: CASSNHAAKNIQYF. CDR3 in DNA: TGTGCCAGTAGTAATCATGCGGCCAAAAACATTCAGTACTTC.

The chain carries TRBV6-1 and TRBJ2-2, with TRBD1 as a possible D gene (5 bases). V was cut by 4 bases and J by 4 bases, with 10 bases left in between. Germline lookup yields CDR1 MNHNS and CDR2 SASEGT. The CDR3 has 14 amino acids. The CDR3 reads CASSVETVTGELFF. CDR3 bases: TGTGCCAGCAGTGTTGAGACAGTCACCGGGGAGCTGTTTTTT.

A note on this clone: This specimen includes other DNA sequences encoding the same CDR3. The gene calls are TRBV9 and TRBJ2-6; tentatively, D is TRBD1 (5 bases). CDR1 and CDR2 (germline): SGDLS, YYNGEE. The CDR3 totals 15 residues. Trimming left V 4 bases short and J 1 base short, with 9 bases between. The CDR3 nucleotides are TGTGCCAGCAGCCCCTCAGGGTCTGGGGCCAACGTCCTGACTTTC. Protein: CASSPSGSGANVLTF.

The rearrangement uses TRBV29-1 and TRBJ2-3, with 9 bases matching TRBD2. The germline gives CDR1 SQVTM, CDR2 ANQGSEA. This CDR3 is built from 14 residues. J lost 0 bases, V lost 7 bases, and 5 bases had no gene match. The CDR3: CSAFSGGSTDTQYF. The CDR3 DNA sequence: TGCAGCGCCTTTAGCGGGGGCAGCACAGATACGCAGTATTTT.

This clone is a singleton in its sample. The rearrangement uses TRBV5-6 and TRBJ1-4; TRBD1 aligns across 9 bases. V was clipped by 5 bases and J by 10 bases; unmatched bases: 21. CDR1 and CDR2 from the germline V gene are SGHDT and YYEEEE. The CDR3 length is 18 residues. CDR3: CASRFLGQGTASGGKLFF. The CDR3 bases are TGTGCCAGCAGATTCCTTGGACAGGGGACGGCCTCTGGTGGAAAACTGTTTTTT.

The genes are TRBV29-1 and TRBJ1-2; D gene uncertain. Germline V gene data show CDR1 as SQVTM and CDR2 as ANQGSEA. The CDR3 runs 12 residues. V lost 1 base and J 8 bases, leaving 11 bases between the germline ends. The CDR3 bases are TGCAGCGTTGAAGTAGATCAGCCCGGCTACACCTTC. This gives the protein CSVEVDQPGYTF.

The CDR3 spells CASSARGGLVNHYTF. The DNA of the CDR3 is TGTGCCAGCAGCGCCCGCGGAGGACTAGTAAACCACTACACCTTC. The V call is TRBV7-2, the J call TRBJ1-2; D ambiguous. V dropped 5 bases and J dropped 10 bases, with 23 bases sitting between them. Germline V gene data show CDR1 as SGHTA and CDR2 as FQGNSA. The CDR3 is made up of 15 amino acids.

This chain uses TRBV4-3 with TRBJ2-7; D perhaps matches TRBD1 (5 bases). The germline V and J ends were trimmed by 4 bases and 3 bases, with 10 bases remaining between them. From germline, CDR1 is LGHNA and CDR2 YSLEER. This CDR3 has 13 residues. CDR3 sequence (DNA): TGCGCCAGCAGCCCCAATCAGGGCTACGAGCAGTACTTC. Translation gives CASSPNQGYEQYF.

This clone was detected only once. This chain joins TRBV30 and TRBJ1-2, with D unresolved. This CDR3 has 13 residues. The ends were cut back, 7 bases at V and 8 bases at J, with 20 bases in the middle. In germline, CDR1 is GTSNPN, CDR2 SVGIG (reference sequence). CDR3 coding DNA: TGTGCCTTACAAGTGAACTGGGCCTGGGGCTACACCTTC. This gives the protein CALQVNWAWGYTF.

This clone was picked up one time. J is TRBJ2-7 and V is TRBV19, with 9 bases aligning to TRBD1. The CDR3 is 15 amino acids. Trimming cost V 4 bases and J 2 bases; bases outside gene matches: 6. Germline CDR1 reads LNHDA; CDR2 reads SQIVND (reference sequence). For the CDR3, the DNA is TGTGCCAGTAGTACCGCCGGGACAGGGCCCTACGAGCAGTACTTC. Residues: CASSTAGTGPYEQYF.

This chain links TRBV27 with TRBJ1-4; TRBD1 aligns across 8 bases. The CDR3 is 14 residues long. Unmatched junction bases numbered 7, after V lost 6 bases and J lost 7 bases. The germline V gene has CDR1 MNHEY and CDR2 SMNVEV (reference sequence). CDR3 sequence reads: CASSELTGGEKLFF. CDR3 DNA sequence: TGTGCCAGCAGCGAACTTACAGGGGGTGAAAAACTGTTTTTT.

This clone was counted between two and nine times. Other DNA sequences from this sample encode an identical CDR3 as well. This chain joins TRBV20-1 and TRBJ2-3; D remains unclear. V was clipped by 6 bases and J by 4 bases, with 8 bases between them. This CDR3 is built from 11 residues. Germline CDR1 and CDR2: DFQATT and SNEGSKA (reference sequence). Here the CDR3 DNA reads TGCAGTGCGCCCCGATCAGATACGCAGTATTTT. This gives the protein CSAPRSDTQYF.

This rearrangement joins TRBV30 to TRBJ2-2; D uncertain. Trimming stripped 4 bases from V and 1 base from J, with 10 bases between. Germline assignment: CDR1 GTSNPN and CDR2 SVGIG (reference sequence). The CDR3 contains 14 residues. The CDR3 nucleotides are TGTGCCTGGAACGGACGACGGAACACCGGGGAGCTGTTTTTT. Its translation: CAWNGRRNTGELFF.

The chain carries TRBV11-3 and TRBJ2-5; D gene uncertain. CDR3 size: 13 residues. The germline V and J ends were trimmed by 3 bases and 5 bases, with 10 bases remaining between them. Germline CDR1 reads SGHNT; CDR2 reads YENEEA. CDR3 region: CASSFRGGETQYF. DNA of the CDR3: TGTGCCAGCAGCTTCAGAGGTGGGGAGACCCAGTACTTC. The entire variable domain, with the rest obtained from reference TRBV11-3 and TRBJ2-5, is as follows: EAGVVQSPRYKIIEKKQPVAFWCNPISGHNTLYWYLQNLGQGPELLIRYENEEAVDDSQLPKDRFSAERLKGVDSTLKIQPAELGDSAVYLCASSFRGGETQYFGPGTRLLVL.

The CDR3 DNA follows: TGTGCCAGCAGTGCACGTTACGAGCAGTACTTC. Its protein is CASSARYEQYF. The rearrangement uses TRBV6-6 and TRBJ2-7; no definite D call. This CDR3 has 11 residues. CDR1 MNHNY and CDR2 SVGAGI come from the germline V gene (reference sequence). Trimming stripped 5 bases from V and 4 bases from J, with 6 bases between.

The chain carries TRBV29-1 and TRBJ1-1; no clear D gene. The CDR3 sequence is 12 residues long. Germline V gene data show CDR1 as SQVTM and CDR2 as ANQGSEA. V was clipped by 8 bases and J by 4 bases, with 14 bases between them. The CDR3 here is CSSEGRITEAFF. The CDR3 region has the DNA TGCAGCTCGGAGGGCAGGATCACTGAAGCTTTCTTT.

The J gene is TRBJ1-2, the V gene TRBV6-5, with 8 bases lining up with TRBD1. V was pared by 6 bases and J by 4 bases, with 10 bases of the junction left unmatched. From germline, CDR1 is MNHEY and CDR2 SVGAGI. The CDR3 has 15 amino acids. The CDR3 bases are TGTGCCAGCAGCCCCGGGGACAGGTTGCGCTATGGCTACACCTTC. Translating gives CASSPGDRLRYGYTF.

This clone was seen more than once but under ten times. The CDR3 region is CATSRDQDTGIQYF. In nucleotides, the CDR3 is TGTGCCACCAGCAGAGATCAAGACACGGGCATTCAGTACTTC. The chain joins TRBV15 to TRBJ2-4; D is undetermined. CDR1 is LNHNV and CDR2 is YYDKDF in the germline V gene (reference sequence). Trimming removed 0 bases at V and 9 bases at J, with 12 bases between. This CDR3 has 14 amino acids.

The CDR3, as DNA: TGCGCCAGCACCCCCCTTAACAGCAATGAAGCTTTCTTT. Its protein product is CASTPLNSNEAFF. The chain is built from TRBV5-1 and TRBJ1-1, with D unresolved. The CDR3 has 13 amino acids. The germline CDR1 and CDR2 sequences are SGHRS and YFSETQ. Trimming took off 6 bases at V and 7 bases at J, with 16 bases between the two ends.